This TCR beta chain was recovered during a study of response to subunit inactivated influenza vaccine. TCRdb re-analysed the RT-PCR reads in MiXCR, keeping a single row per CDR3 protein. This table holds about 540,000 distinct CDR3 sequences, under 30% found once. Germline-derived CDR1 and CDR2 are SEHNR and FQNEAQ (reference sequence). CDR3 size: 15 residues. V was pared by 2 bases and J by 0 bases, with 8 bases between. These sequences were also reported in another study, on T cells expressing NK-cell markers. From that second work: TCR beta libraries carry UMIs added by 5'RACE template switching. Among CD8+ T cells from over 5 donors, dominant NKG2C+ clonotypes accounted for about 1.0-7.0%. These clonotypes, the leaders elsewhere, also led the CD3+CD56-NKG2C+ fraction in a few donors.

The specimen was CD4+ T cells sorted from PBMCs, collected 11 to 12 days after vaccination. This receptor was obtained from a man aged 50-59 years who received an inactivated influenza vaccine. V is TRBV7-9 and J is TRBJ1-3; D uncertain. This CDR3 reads CASSLQEFSGNTIYF. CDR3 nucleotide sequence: TGTGCCAGCAGCTTACAGGAGTTCTCTGGAAACACCATATATTTT.